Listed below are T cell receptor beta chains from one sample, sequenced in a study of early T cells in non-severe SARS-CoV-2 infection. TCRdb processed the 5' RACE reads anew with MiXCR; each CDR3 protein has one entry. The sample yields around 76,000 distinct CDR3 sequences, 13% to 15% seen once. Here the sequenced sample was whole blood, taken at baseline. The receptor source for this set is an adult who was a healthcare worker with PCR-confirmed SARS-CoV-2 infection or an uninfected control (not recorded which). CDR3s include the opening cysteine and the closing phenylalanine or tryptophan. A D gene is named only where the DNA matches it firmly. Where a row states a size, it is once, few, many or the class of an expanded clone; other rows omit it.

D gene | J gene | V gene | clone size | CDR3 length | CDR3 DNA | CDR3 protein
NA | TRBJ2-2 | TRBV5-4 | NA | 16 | TGTGCCAGCAGCTCGTCGAGGGATCATAACACCGGGGAGCTGTTTTTT | CASSSSRDHNTGELFF
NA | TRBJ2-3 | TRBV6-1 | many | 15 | TGTGCCAGCAGTGAAGCGAGCGGGAGCACAGATACGCAGTATTTT | CASSEASGSTDTQYF
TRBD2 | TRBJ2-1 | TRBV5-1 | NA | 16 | TGCGCCAGCAGCTTGGGGCCGCTAGCGGGGATTAATGAGCAGTTCTTC | CASSLGPLAGINEQFF
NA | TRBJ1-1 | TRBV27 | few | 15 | TGTGCCAGCAGTTCAATCCTCCGGGAGGGCACTGAAGCTTTCTTT | CASSSILREGTEAFF
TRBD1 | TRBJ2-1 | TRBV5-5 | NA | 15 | TGTGCCAGCAGCTGGGGACAGGGGCCCGGGGATGAGCAGTTCTTC | CASSWGQGPGDEQFF
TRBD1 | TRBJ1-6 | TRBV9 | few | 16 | TGTGCCAGCAGCGAGACAGGGGGCTATGCTAATTCACCCCTCCACTTT | CASSETGGYANSPLHF
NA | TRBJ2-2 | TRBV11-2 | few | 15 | TGTGCCAGCAGCTCTCAAACCGTACCTGGCGGGGAGCTGTTTTTT | CASSSQTVPGGELFF
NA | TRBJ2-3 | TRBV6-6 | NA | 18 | TGTGCCAGCAGTCCGGGTAGCGGGACAGGGTTCAGGACAGATACGCAGTATTTT | CASSPGSGTGFRTDTQYF
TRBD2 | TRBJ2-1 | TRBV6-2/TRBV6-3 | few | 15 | TGTGCCAGCGGTATAGCGGGAGTTCCCTACAATGAGCAGTTCTTC | CASGIAGVPYNEQFF
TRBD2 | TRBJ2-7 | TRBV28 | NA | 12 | TGTGCCAGCCTAGGGAGGGAAGAAAGGGAAAACTTC | CASLGREERENF
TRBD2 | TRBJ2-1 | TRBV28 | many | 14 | TGTGCCAGCAGCTTTAGCGGGAGAAGTGGAGAGCAGTTCTTC | CASSFSGRSGEQFF
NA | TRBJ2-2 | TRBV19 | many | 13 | TGTGCCAGTGGAGGGCCCATTATCGGGGAGCTGTTTTTT | CASGGPIIGELFF
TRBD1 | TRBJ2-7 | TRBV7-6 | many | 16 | TGTGCCAGCAGCTTACAGGCACAGGGGATAGCCTACGAGCAGTACTTC | CASSLQAQGIAYEQYF
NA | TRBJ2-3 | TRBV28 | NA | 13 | TGTGCCAGCAGTTCCCCCCCCCAAGATACGCAGTATTTT | CASSSPPQDTQYF
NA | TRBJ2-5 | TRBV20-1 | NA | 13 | TGCAGTGCTAGATCGATACTCCAAGAGACCCAGTACTTC | CSARSILQETQYF
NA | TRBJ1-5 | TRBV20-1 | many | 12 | TGCAGTGCTAGACAGGGCAATCAGCCCCAGCATTTT | CSARQGNQPQHF
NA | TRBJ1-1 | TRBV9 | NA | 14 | TGTGCCAGCAGTCCGGGAGGGGTAAACACTGAAGCTTTCTTT | CASSPGGVNTEAFF
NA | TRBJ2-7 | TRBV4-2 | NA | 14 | TGTGCCAGCAGCCAAGATGCTCGCACCTACGAGCAGTACTTC | CASSQDARTYEQYF
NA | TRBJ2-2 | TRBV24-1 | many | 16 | TGTGCCACCAGTGAGATCAGTAGTTGGAACACCGGGGAGCTGTTTTTT | CATSEISSWNTGELFF
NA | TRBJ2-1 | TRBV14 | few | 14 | TGTGCCAGCAGCCCTTTTACAGTGAGCGATGAGCAGTTCTTC | CASSPFTVSDEQFF
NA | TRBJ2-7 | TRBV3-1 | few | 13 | TGTGCCAGCAGCCAGGACAACGGGTACGAGCAGTACTTC | CASSQDNGYEQYF
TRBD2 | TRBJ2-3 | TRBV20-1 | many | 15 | TGCAGTGCTCGCCCGACTAGCGGGAGATTGGATACGCAGTATTTT | CSARPTSGRLDTQYF
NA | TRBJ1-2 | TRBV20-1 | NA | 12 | TGCAGTGCTAGTCCCCACGCACGGGGCTACACCTTC | CSASPHARGYTF
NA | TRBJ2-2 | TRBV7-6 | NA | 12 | TGTGCCAGCAGCTTCTCACGGAGGGAGCTGTTTTTT | CASSFSRRELFF
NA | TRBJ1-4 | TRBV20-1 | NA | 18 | TGCAGTGCTAGAGATTGGGCCCTCTCCCTTACAACTAATGAAAAACTGTTTTTT | CSARDWALSLTTNEKLFF
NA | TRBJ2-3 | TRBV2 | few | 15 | TGTGCCAGCAGTGACCGCTACAGCGACACAGATACGCAGTATTTT | CASSDRYSDTDTQYF
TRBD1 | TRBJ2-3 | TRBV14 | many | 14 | TGTGCCAGCAGCCAAGACAGGGGGCTAGATACGCAGTATTTT | CASSQDRGLDTQYF
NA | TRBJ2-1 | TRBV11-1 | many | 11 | TGTGCCAGCAGTCGGGGGAATGAGCAGTTCTTC | CASSRGNEQFF
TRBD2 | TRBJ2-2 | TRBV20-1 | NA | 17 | TGCAGTGCTAGAGATCAGGTAGCGGGAGGAGACACCGGGGAGCTGTTTTTT | CSARDQVAGGDTGELFF
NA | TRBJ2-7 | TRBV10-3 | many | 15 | TGTGCCATCGGTGACCGGGACCCCAGCTCCTACGAGCAGTACTTC | CAIGDRDPSSYEQYF
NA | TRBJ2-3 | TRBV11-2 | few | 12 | TGTGCCAGCAGCTATGGGACAGATACGCAGTATTTT | CASSYGTDTQYF
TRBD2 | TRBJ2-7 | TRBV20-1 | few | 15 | TGCAGTGCTAGATCCAATAGCGGGAGGTCCCACGAGCAGTACTTC | CSARSNSGRSHEQYF
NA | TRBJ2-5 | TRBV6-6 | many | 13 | TGTGCCAGCAGACCCTCCGGACAAGAGACCCAGTACTTC | CASRPSGQETQYF
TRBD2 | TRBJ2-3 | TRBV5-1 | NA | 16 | TGCGCCAGCAGCTTGGCTGCGGGAGGGGTCGGAGATACGCAGTATTTT | CASSLAAGGVGDTQYF
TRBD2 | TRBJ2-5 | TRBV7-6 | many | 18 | TGTGCCAGCAGCACGCGACTAGCGGGAGGGGGATTGCGCGAGACCCAGTACTTC | CASSTRLAGGGLRETQYF
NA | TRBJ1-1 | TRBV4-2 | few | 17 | TGTGCCAGCAGCCAAGACCCGGCCCCGGCGGCGAACACTGAAGCTTTCTTT | CASSQDPAPAANTEAFF
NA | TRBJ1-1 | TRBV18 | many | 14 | TGTGCCAGCTCACCACCGGGAGGATACACTGAAGCTTTCTTT | CASSPPGGYTEAFF
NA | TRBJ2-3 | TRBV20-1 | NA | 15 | TGCAGTGCTAGAGATGTGGGCGGCCCAGGAAAATCGCAGTATTTT | CSARDVGGPGKSQYF
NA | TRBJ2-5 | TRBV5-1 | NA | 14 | TGCGCCAGCAGCTTGGTCCCTAGCCTGGAGACCCAGTACTTC | CASSLVPSLETQYF
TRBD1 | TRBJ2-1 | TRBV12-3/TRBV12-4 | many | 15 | TGTGCCAGCAGTTTGGTCGGGACAGGATACAATGAGCAGTTCTTC | CASSLVGTGYNEQFF
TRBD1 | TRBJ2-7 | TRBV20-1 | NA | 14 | TGCAGTGCTAGATCCAGGCAGGGGGCCTACGAGCAGTACTTC | CSARSRQGAYEQYF
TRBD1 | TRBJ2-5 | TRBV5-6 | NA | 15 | TGTGCCAGCAGCTTTGATAGGGGGCTCCAAGAGACCCAGTACTTC | CASSFDRGLQETQYF
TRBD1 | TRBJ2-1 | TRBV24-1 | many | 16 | TGTGCCACCAGTGATTTCGGGACAGGGGAAAGCAATGAGCAGTTCTTC | CATSDFGTGESNEQFF
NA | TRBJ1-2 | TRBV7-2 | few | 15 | TGTGCCAGCAGACCCCGGCAGGGAGGATCCTATGGCTACACCTTC | CASRPRQGGSYGYTF
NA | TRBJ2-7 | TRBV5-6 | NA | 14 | TGTGCCAGCAGCCCCGGGGCTAGCCGGTCTAAGCAGTACTTC | CASSPGASRSKQYF
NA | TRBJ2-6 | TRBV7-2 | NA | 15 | TGTGCCAGCAGCCCAGGGGGGTCTGGGGCCAACGTCCTGACTTTC | CASSPGGSGANVLTF
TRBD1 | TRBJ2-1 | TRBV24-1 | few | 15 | TGTGCCACCAGTGACCCCGGACAGGGCGGGAATGAGCAGTTCTTC | CATSDPGQGGNEQFF
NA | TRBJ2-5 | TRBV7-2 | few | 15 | TGTGCCAGCAGCTTAGCCGGGACTCCACAAGAGACCCAGTACTTC | CASSLAGTPQETQYF